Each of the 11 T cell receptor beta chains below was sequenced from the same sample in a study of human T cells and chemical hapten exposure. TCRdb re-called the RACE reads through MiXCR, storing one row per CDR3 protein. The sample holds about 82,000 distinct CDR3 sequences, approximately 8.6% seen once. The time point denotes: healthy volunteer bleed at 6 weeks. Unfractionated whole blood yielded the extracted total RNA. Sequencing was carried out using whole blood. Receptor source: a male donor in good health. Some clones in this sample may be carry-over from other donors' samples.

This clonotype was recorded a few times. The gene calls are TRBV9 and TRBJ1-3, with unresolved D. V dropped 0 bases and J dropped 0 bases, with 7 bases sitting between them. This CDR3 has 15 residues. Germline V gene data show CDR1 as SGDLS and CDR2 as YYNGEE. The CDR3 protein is CASSVDGSSGNTIYF. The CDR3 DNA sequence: TGTGCCAGCAGCGTAGATGGCAGCTCTGGAAACACCATATATTTT.

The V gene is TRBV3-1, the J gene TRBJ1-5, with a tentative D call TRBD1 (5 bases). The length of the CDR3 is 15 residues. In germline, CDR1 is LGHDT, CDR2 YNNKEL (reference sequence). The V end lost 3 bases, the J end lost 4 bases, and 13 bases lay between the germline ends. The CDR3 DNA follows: TGTGCCAGCAGCCAGGACACCAACAGGAATCAGCCCCAGCATTTT. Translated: CASSQDTNRNQPQHF.

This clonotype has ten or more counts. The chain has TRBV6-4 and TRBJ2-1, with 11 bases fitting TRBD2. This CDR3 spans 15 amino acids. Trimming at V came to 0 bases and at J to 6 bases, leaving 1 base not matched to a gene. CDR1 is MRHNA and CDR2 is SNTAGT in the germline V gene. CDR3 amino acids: CASSDSTSGANEQFF. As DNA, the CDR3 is TGTGCCAGCAGTGACTCGACTAGCGGGGCCAATGAGCAGTTCTTC.

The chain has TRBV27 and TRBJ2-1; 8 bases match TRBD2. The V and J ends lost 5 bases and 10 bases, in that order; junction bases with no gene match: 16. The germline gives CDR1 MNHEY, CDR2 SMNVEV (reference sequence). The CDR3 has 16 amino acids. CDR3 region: CASSPAGGGPQEEQFF. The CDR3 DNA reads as TGTGCCAGCAGTCCAGCCGGGGGGGGGCCTCAAGAGGAGCAGTTCTTC.

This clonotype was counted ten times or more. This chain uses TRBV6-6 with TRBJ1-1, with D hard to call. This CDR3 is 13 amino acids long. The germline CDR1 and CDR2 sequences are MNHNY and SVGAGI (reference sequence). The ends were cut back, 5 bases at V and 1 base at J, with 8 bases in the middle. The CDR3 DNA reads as TGTGCCAGCAGTACCAGCAGGAACACTGAAGCTTTCTTT. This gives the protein CASSTSRNTEAFF.

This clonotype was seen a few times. CDR3 loop: CASSQSQGASNQPQHF. The CDR3 region has the DNA TGCGCCAGCAGCCAGTCACAGGGAGCGAGCAATCAGCCCCAGCATTTT. The chain has TRBV4-1 and TRBJ1-5; weak D call: TRBD1 (6 bases). The V gene lost 3 bases and the J gene lost 1 base, with 13 bases spanning the gap. CDR1 and CDR2 (germline): MGHRA, YSYEKL. The length of the CDR3 is 16 residues.

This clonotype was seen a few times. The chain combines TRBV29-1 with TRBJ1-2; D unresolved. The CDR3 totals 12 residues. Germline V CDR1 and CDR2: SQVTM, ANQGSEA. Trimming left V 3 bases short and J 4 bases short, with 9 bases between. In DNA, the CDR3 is TGCAGCGTTGACGAGGGAAGCTATGGCTACACCTTC. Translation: CSVDEGSYGYTF.

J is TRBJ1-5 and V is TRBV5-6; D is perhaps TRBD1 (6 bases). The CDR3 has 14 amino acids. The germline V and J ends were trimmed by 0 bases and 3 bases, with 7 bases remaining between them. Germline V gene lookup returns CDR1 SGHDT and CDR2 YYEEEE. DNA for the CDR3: TGTGCCAGCAGCTTGGGACAGGACAATCAGCCCCAGCATTTT. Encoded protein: CASSLGQDNQPQHF. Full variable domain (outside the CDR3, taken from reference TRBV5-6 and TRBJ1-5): DAGVTQSPTHLIKTRGQQVTLRCSPKSGHDTVSWYQQALGQGPQFIFQYYEEEERQRGNFPDRFSGHQFPNYSSELNVNALLLGDSALYLCASSLGQDNQPQHFGDGTRLSIL.

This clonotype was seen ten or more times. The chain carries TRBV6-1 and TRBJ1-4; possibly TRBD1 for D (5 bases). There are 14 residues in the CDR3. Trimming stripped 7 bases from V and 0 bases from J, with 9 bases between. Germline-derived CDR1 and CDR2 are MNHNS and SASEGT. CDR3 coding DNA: TGTGCCAGCAAGCAGGGAGCAACTAATGAAAAACTGTTTTTT. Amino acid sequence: CASKQGATNEKLFF.

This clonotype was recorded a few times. CDR3 coding DNA: TGTGCCTGGAGTGTACGTAAATCCCCAGCCCTATACGAGCAGTACTTC. It translates to CAWSVRKSPALYEQYF. This rearrangement joins TRBV30 to TRBJ2-7; no firm D call. CDR1 is GTSNPN, CDR2 SVGIG, per germline (reference sequence). Trimming shortened V by 0 bases and J by 4 bases, and 19 bases separated the two germline ends. CDR3 length equals 16 residues.

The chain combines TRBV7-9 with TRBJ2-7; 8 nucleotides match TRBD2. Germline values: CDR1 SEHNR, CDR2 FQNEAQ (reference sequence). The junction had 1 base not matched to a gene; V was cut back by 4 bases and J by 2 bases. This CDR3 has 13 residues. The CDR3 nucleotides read TGTGCCAGCAGCTCGGGGGGGGCCTACGAGCAGTACTTC. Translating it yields CASSSGGAYEQYF.